The 23 T cell receptor beta chains given below trace back to one sample, sequenced in a study of blood T cell repertoires in COVID-19 (TCRdb year 2020). The library came from the immunoSEQ multiplex PCR assay. TCRdb's version of the immuneACCESS table is confined to in-frame rearrangements and falls short of the full clone set. An unresolved V gene accounts for under half of the shortfall where checked; the remainder is of unknown origin. In this sample the table shows about 64,000 clones, nearly 90% of which occur a single time. Jointly, the top ten make up roughly 3.5% of the sample. Sequencing was carried out using peripheral blood. The receptor set was obtained from a man in his 70s with acute or convalescent COVID-19.

This rearrangement joins TRBV7-3 to TRBJ2-5; unclear D gene. Germline CDR1 reads SGHTA; CDR2 reads FQGTGA. Trimming removed 3 bases from V and 1 base from J, with 6 bases in between. The CDR3 runs 13 residues. Here the CDR3 DNA reads TGTGCCAGCAGCTTCGTATCCCAAGAGACCCAGTACTTC. Its translation is CASSFVSQETQYF.

V gene TRBV5-4 combines with J gene TRBJ2-3; 7 nucleotides align to TRBD2. The V gene end was trimmed by 4 bases and the J gene end by 2 bases; junction bases not matched to a gene: 7. Germline CDR1 and CDR2: SGHNT and YYREEE (reference sequence). CDR3 length equals 15 residues. CDR3 coding DNA: TGTGCCAGCAGCCTGGGGGGAGGGACCACAGATACGCAGTATTTT. This sequence encodes CASSLGGGTTDTQYF.

The rearrangement joins TRBV13 to TRBJ2-7; 9 bases agree with TRBD1. The V gene's germline CDR1 is PRHDT and CDR2 FYEKMQ (reference sequence). J lost 4 bases, V lost 4 bases, and 5 bases had no gene match. The CDR3 has 14 amino acids. The CDR3 nucleotides read TGTGCCAGCAGCTCGAGGGACAGGGAGTACGAGCAGTACTTC. Residues: CASSSRDREYEQYF.

In its sample, this clone was seen once. V is TRBV11-2 and J is TRBJ1-6; 7 bases are a match to TRBD1. Germline V gene lookup returns CDR1 SGHAT and CDR2 FQNNGV. This CDR3 spans 14 amino acids. V shed 5 bases, J shed 10 bases, and the junction held 8 bases outside the gene matches. This CDR3 reads CASSITGASSPLHF. CDR3 coding DNA: TGTGCCAGCAGCATAACAGGGGCCTCATCACCCCTCCACTTT.

The chain has TRBV6-5 and TRBJ1-1, with no clear D. The ends were cut back, 5 bases at V and 1 base at J, with 8 bases in the middle. Germline V gene lookup returns CDR1 MNHEY and CDR2 SVGAGI. There are 13 residues in the CDR3. CDR3 nucleotide sequence: TGTGCCAGCAGTCCCCCTCCGAACACTGAAGCTTTCTTT. Amino acid sequence: CASSPPPNTEAFF.

The chain recombines TRBV4-3 with TRBJ1-3; 7 bases line up with TRBD1. V lost 0 bases to trimming and J lost 0 bases; unmatched junction nucleotides: 2. This CDR3 is 16 amino acids long. Germline-derived CDR1 and CDR2 are LGHNA and YSLEER. The CDR3 bases are TGCGCCAGCAGCCAAGATGGGACAGACTCTGGAAACACCATATATTTT. It translates to CASSQDGTDSGNTIYF.

The sample holds one count of this clone. The genes are TRBV7-3 and TRBJ1-6, with D maybe TRBD1 (5 bases). The ends were cut back, 3 bases at V and 5 bases at J, with 8 bases in the middle. Germline values: CDR1 SGHTA, CDR2 FQGTGA. The CDR3 spans 14 residues. This chain's CDR3 is CASSFGQNNSPLHF. As DNA, the CDR3 is TGTGCCAGCAGCTTCGGACAAAATAATTCACCCCTCCACTTT.

The V gene is TRBV9, the J gene TRBJ1-1, with D perhaps TRBD1 (5 bases). CDR3 length: 13 residues. In germline, CDR1 is SGDLS, CDR2 YYNGEE. V lost 0 bases, J lost 4 bases, and 7 bases lay in between. The chain's CDR3 is CASSVEGFTEAFF. The CDR3, as DNA: TGTGCCAGCAGCGTAGAGGGGTTCACTGAAGCTTTCTTT.

CDR3 nucleotides: TGTGCCAGCAGCCAAGGAGAGGTTTCGGGTGGCTACACCTTC. This encodes CASSQGEVSGGYTF. The rearrangement joins TRBV3-1 (or the pseudogene TRBV3-2) to TRBJ1-2; D remains unclear. This CDR3 is built from 14 residues. V lost 1 base and J 7 bases, leaving 13 bases between the germline ends. CDR1 LGHDT and CDR2 YNNKEL come from the germline V gene (reference sequence).

The V call is TRBV4-3, the J call TRBJ2-5, with TRBD1 identical over 9 bases. V lost 0 bases to trimming and J lost 1 base; unmatched junction nucleotides: 9. The CDR3 loop spans 18 amino acids. The germline V gene encodes CDR1 LGHNA and CDR2 YSLEER. The CDR3 DNA sequence: TGCGCCAGCAGCCAAGAGAGAGGGACAGGGCTTATCCAAGAGACCCAGTACTTC. Protein sequence: CASSQERGTGLIQETQYF.

The chain employs TRBV21-1 and TRBJ1-4; TRBD1 reflects the table's D call only, with no check against the DNA. TRBV21-1 is classified as a pseudogene. This CDR3 is built from 15 residues. In nucleotides, the CDR3 is TGTGCCAGCAGCGATCGACAGGGGGCGATTGAAAAACTGTTTTTT. Protein sequence: CASSDRQGAIEKLFF.

The J gene is TRBJ2-3, the V gene TRBV12-3 or TRBV12-4; D ambiguous. The ends were cut back, 7 bases at V and 3 bases at J, with 8 bases in the middle. This CDR3 is 12 amino acids long. The CDR3 nucleotides read TGTGCCAGCAATCAACGGACAGATACGCAGTATTTT. Translated, it gives CASNQRTDTQYF.

The chain has TRBV3-1 (or the pseudogene TRBV3-2) and TRBJ1-6; possible D gene TRBD1, 5 bases. The CDR3 covers 16 residues. The germline gives CDR1 LGHDT, CDR2 YNNKEL (reference sequence). Trimming took off 4 bases at V and 9 bases at J, with 19 bases between the two ends. DNA for the CDR3: TGTGCCAGCAGCCGGGGGGAAACAGGAACTCGTTCACCCCTCCACTTT. Its translation: CASSRGETGTRSPLHF.

The V gene is TRBV27, the J gene TRBJ1-5; D is ambiguous. Trimming removed 5 bases from V and 3 bases from J, with 11 bases in between. CDR3 length: 14 amino acids. The V gene's germline CDR1 is MNHEY and CDR2 SMNVEV (reference sequence). The DNA of the CDR3 is TGTGCCAGCAGTGAAGGACTGACCAATCAGCCCCAGCATTTT. Translating gives CASSEGLTNQPQHF.

This clone was detected a few times. The chain links TRBV10-3 to TRBJ1-5; possible D gene TRBD1, 6 bases. Germline V CDR1 and CDR2: ENHRY, SYGVKD. With 10 bases removed from V and 6 bases from J, the gap between germline ends came to 22 bases. The CDR3 loop spans 15 amino acids. CDR3 sequence reads: CATTGGGGGGQPQHF. As DNA, the CDR3 is TGTGCCACTACCGGGGGGGGAGGGGGAGGTCAGCCCCAGCATTTT.

This rearrangement joins TRBV6-2 or TRBV6-3 to TRBJ2-5, with 12 positions matching TRBD2. Germline V CDR1 and CDR2: MNHEY, SVGEGT. V shed 6 bases and J 7 bases; nucleotides not matched to a gene: 6. This CDR3 spans 14 amino acids. CDR3 region: CASSRTSGALTQYF. In nucleotides, the CDR3 is TGTGCCAGCAGCCGGACTAGCGGGGCCCTGACCCAGTACTTC.

The rearrangement uses TRBV9 and TRBJ1-5; no clear D. CDR3 size: 14 residues. Trimming removed 0 bases from V and 8 bases from J, with 12 bases in between. Germline-derived CDR1 and CDR2 are SGDLS and YYNGEE. The DNA of the CDR3 is TGTGCCAGCAGCGTAGGTGAGGGTCTGAAGCCCCAGCATTTT. Translated: CASSVGEGLKPQHF.

The V and J genes are TRBV11-1 and TRBJ2-1; 9 bases are a match to TRBD1. The CDR3 has 14 residues. V was pared by 7 bases and J by 5 bases, with 6 bases of the junction left unmatched. Germline V gives CDR1 SGHAT, CDR2 FQDESV (reference sequence). CDR3: CASTKGDRDNEQFF. The CDR3 DNA follows: TGTGCCAGCACCAAAGGGGACAGGGACAATGAGCAGTTCTTC.

The V and J genes are TRBV4-1 and TRBJ2-7; 7 nucleotides match TRBD1. The CDR3 spans 17 residues. Germline V lookup: CDR1 MGHRA, CDR2 YSYEKL. V shed 1 base, J shed 3 bases, and the junction held 12 bases outside the gene matches. The CDR3, as DNA: TGCGCCAGCAGCCAAGTGTTGAGCACAGGGGCTATCTACGAGCAGTACTTC. This encodes CASSQVLSTGAIYEQYF.

CDR3 nucleotides: TGTGCCACCAGTGGGGACAGGGCCTCCACCGGGGAGCTGTTTTTT. This sequence encodes CATSGDRASTGELFF. This chain connects TRBV24-1 to TRBJ2-2; 9 positions match TRBD1. CDR1 and CDR2 (germline): KGHDR, SFDVKD. Trimming cost V 5 bases and J 4 bases; bases outside gene matches: 4. This CDR3 is built from 15 residues.

The chain employs TRBV7-2 and TRBJ2-5, with TRBD2 identical over 15 bases. J gave up 2 bases and V 6 bases, and 7 bases lay outside the gene matches. Germline CDR1 is SGHTA and CDR2 is FQGNSA. The CDR3 runs to 17 residues. The CDR3: CASRPGLAGGGQETQYF. The CDR3 DNA follows: TGTGCCAGCAGGCCGGGACTAGCGGGGGGTGGGCAAGAGACCCAGTACTTC.

This chain joins TRBV11-2 and TRBJ1-2; a weak D match, TRBD1 (5 bases). Looked up from germline, CDR1 is SGHAT and CDR2 is FQNNGV. Trimming took off 0 bases at V and 4 bases at J, with 12 bases between the two ends. The CDR3 sequence is 15 residues long. The CDR3: CASSLERGGSYGYTF. CDR3 sequence (DNA): TGTGCCAGCAGCTTAGAACGGGGGGGATCCTATGGCTACACCTTC.

The chain links TRBV6-2 or TRBV6-3 to TRBJ2-7, with TRBD1 matching over 9 bases. The germline CDR1 and CDR2 sequences are MNHEY and SVGEGT. V was clipped by 7 bases and J by 3 bases; unmatched bases: 4. The CDR3 is 13 amino acids. CDR3 nucleotides: TGTGCCAGCATCCCGACAGGGGGCTACGAGCAGTACTTC. Translation gives CASIPTGGYEQYF.